These T cell receptor beta chains were read from a single sample in a study of T cell repertoires in cytomegalovirus infection. Using its own MiXCR run on the reads, TCRdb lists one record per CDR3 protein. The table records about 300,000 distinct CDR3 sequences, 8% to 10% of them present only once. Source material: PBMCs. Receptors originate from a human donor in good health (CMV status not recorded). Some clones in this sample may be carry-over from other donors' samples. CDR3s include the opening cysteine and the closing phenylalanine or tryptophan. A D gene is named only where the DNA matches it firmly. Size tells how often a clone was seen (once, few, many) or the class of an expanded clone, and some rows leave it out.

CDR3 protein | CDR3 DNA | CDR3 length | J gene | V gene | D gene | clone size
CASTKQGANYGYTF | TGTGCCAGCACCAAGCAGGGGGCTAACTATGGCTACACCTTC | 14 | TRBJ1-2 | TRBV6-6 | TRBD1 | many
CSVSFSTDTQYF | TGCAGCGTCTCGTTTAGCACAGATACGCAGTATTTT | 12 | TRBJ2-3 | TRBV29-1 | NA | NA
CASSYRGGAWTNVLTF | TGTGCCAGCAGTTACCGCGGGGGGGCCTGGACCAACGTCCTGACTTTC | 16 | TRBJ2-6 | TRBV6-5 | TRBD2 | NA
CASSPGTRVNTEAFF | TGTGCCAGCAGTCCCGGGACAAGGGTGAACACTGAAGCTTTCTTT | 15 | TRBJ1-1 | TRBV28 | NA | many
CSARRAPRGDEKLFF | TGCAGTGCTAGGAGGGCACCACGGGGCGATGAAAAACTGTTTTTT | 15 | TRBJ1-4 | TRBV20-1 | NA | NA
CASSLSPGLGTSTDTQYF | TGTGCCAGCAGTTTATCCCCCGGACTGGGTACTAGCACAGATACGCAGTATTTT | 18 | TRBJ2-3 | TRBV28 | NA | many
CASSPGERRSPLHF | TGTGCCAGTAGTCCGGGTGAGAGAAGGTCACCCCTCCACTTT | 14 | TRBJ1-6 | TRBV19 | NA | many
CASSEAGQGSKNTIYF | TGTGCCAGCAGTGAAGCTGGACAGGGGAGCAAGAACACCATATATTTT | 16 | TRBJ1-3 | TRBV6-1 | TRBD1 | many
CASSRDTMNTEAFF | TGTGCCAGCAGCCGGGACACCATGAACACTGAAGCTTTCTTT | 14 | TRBJ1-1 | TRBV27 | NA | many
CASSLGSGLISTLHF | TGTGCCAGCAGCTTGGGGAGCGGACTAATTTCCACCCTCCACTTT | 15 | TRBJ1-6 | TRBV5-6 | NA | many
CASAGATNEKLFF | TGTGCCAGCGCAGGGGCAACTAATGAAAAACTGTTTTTT | 13 | TRBJ1-4 | TRBV6-6 | NA | NA
CASSLGGADVDEQFF | TGTGCCAGCAGTTTGGGAGGCGCTGACGTCGATGAGCAGTTCTTC | 15 | TRBJ2-1 | TRBV28 | NA | many
CASTTGGFSYNSPLHF | TGTGCCAGCACGACAGGGGGTTTCTCCTATAATTCACCCCTCCACTTT | 16 | TRBJ1-6 | TRBV28 | TRBD1 | NA
CASSLVAGGDTIYF | TGCGCCAGCAGCTTGGTAGCGGGTGGAGACACCATATATTTT | 14 | TRBJ1-3 | TRBV5-1 | NA | few
CASSPDRVSGGEQFF | TGTGCCAGCAGCCCGGACAGGGTATCAGGAGGTGAGCAGTTCTTC | 15 | TRBJ2-1 | TRBV7-9 | TRBD1 | NA
CASSLSWGPYNEQFF | TGTGCCAGCAGCTTATCGTGGGGGCCGTACAATGAGCAGTTCTTC | 15 | TRBJ2-1 | TRBV7-3 | NA | NA
CASSAGQNLNYGYTF | TGTGCCAGCAGTGCGGGACAGAACCTTAACTATGGCTACACCTTC | 15 | TRBJ1-2 | TRBV28 | TRBD1 | many
CASSFGLADYEQYF | TGTGCCAGCAGCTTCGGACTAGCGGATTACGAGCAGTACTTC | 14 | TRBJ2-7 | TRBV7-2 | TRBD2 | many
CASSLGPTEQFF | TGTGCCAGCAGCTTGGGACCCACCGAGCAGTTCTTC | 12 | TRBJ2-1 | TRBV7-3 | NA | many
CAITPELGGYTF | TGTGCCATCACCCCTGAGTTAGGAGGCTACACCTTC | 12 | TRBJ1-2 | TRBV10-3 | NA | NA
CSARDSSGSGNSPLHF | TGCAGTGCTAGAGATAGCTCTGGGTCAGGGAATTCACCCCTCCACTTT | 16 | TRBJ1-6 | TRBV20-1 | NA | many
CASSGDLNQYSNQPQHF | TGTGCCAGCAGTGGGGACCTTAACCAATATAGCAATCAGCCCCAGCATTTT | 17 | TRBJ1-5 | TRBV28 | NA | many
CASSLNGAFF | TGTGCCAGCAGCTTAAACGGAGCTTTCTTT | 10 | TRBJ1-1 | TRBV7-9 | NA | many
CSATSAETGWTEAFF | TGCAGTGCTACCTCAGCTGAGACAGGATGGACTGAAGCTTTCTTT | 15 | TRBJ1-1 | TRBV20-1 | NA | many
CASSDTSGSSYNEQFF | TGTGCCAGCAGCGATACTAGCGGCTCCTCCTACAATGAGCAGTTCTTC | 16 | TRBJ2-1 | TRBV7-9 | TRBD2 | NA
CSPSDLAGYTF | TGCAGTCCGTCAGACTTAGCTGGCTACACCTTC | 11 | TRBJ1-2 | TRBV20-1 | NA | many
CSAFASSYNEQFF | TGCAGTGCCTTTGCCAGCTCCTACAATGAGCAGTTCTTC | 13 | TRBJ2-1 | TRBV20-1 | NA | few
CSARDRRGHGYTF | TGCAGTGCTAGAGATCGCAGGGGGCATGGCTACACCTTC | 13 | TRBJ1-2 | TRBV20-1 | TRBD1 | NA
CASSSDSLNNQPQHF | TGTGCCAGCAGCTCTGACAGTCTAAATAATCAGCCCCAGCATTTT | 15 | TRBJ1-5 | TRBV6-6 | NA | many
CASRLGTNQETQYF | TGTGCCAGCCGCCTGGGGACTAATCAAGAGACCCAGTACTTC | 14 | TRBJ2-5 | TRBV7-2 | TRBD2 | many
CASGALRGHEAFF | TGTGCCAGCGGGGCCCTACGGGGCCATGAAGCTTTCTTT | 13 | TRBJ1-1 | TRBV6-2/TRBV6-3 | NA | NA
CASSSGGSHEKLFF | TGTGCCAGCAGCTCAGGGGGCTCACATGAAAAACTGTTTTTT | 14 | TRBJ1-4 | TRBV7-6 | TRBD1 | many
CASSYSAGGLSGGYTF | TGTGCCAGCAGTTACTCCGCAGGGGGCCTATCGGGTGGCTACACCTTC | 16 | TRBJ1-2 | TRBV6-2/TRBV6-3 | TRBD1 | many
CASSLWGLAGEETQYF | TGTGCCAGCAGCTTGTGGGGACTAGCGGGGGAAGAGACCCAGTACTTC | 16 | TRBJ2-5 | TRBV7-8 | TRBD2 | many
CASSSTTGGGSPLHF | TGTGCCAGCAGTTCCACGACAGGGGGAGGTTCACCCCTCCACTTT | 15 | TRBJ1-6 | TRBV28 | TRBD1 | many
CSVSPGSLTEAFF | TGCAGCGTTTCCCCGGGCAGCCTCACTGAAGCTTTCTTT | 13 | TRBJ1-1 | TRBV29-1 | NA | few
CASSYTTGAEQYF | TGTGCCAGCAGCTACACGACAGGGGCCGAGCAGTACTTC | 13 | TRBJ2-7 | TRBV7-9 | TRBD1 | NA
CASRLTGVGNQPQHF | TGTGCCAGTAGGCTTACAGGGGTCGGCAATCAGCCCCAGCATTTT | 15 | TRBJ1-5 | TRBV19 | TRBD1 | many
CASLHRGTGKEKLFF | TGTGCCAGCCTTCACCGTGGGACAGGGAAGGAAAAACTGTTTTTT | 15 | TRBJ1-4 | TRBV18 | TRBD1 | few
CASSPQRGGHNNEQFF | TGTGCCAGCAGCCCCCAGCGGGGGGGCCATAACAATGAGCAGTTCTTC | 16 | TRBJ2-1 | TRBV7-9 | TRBD2 | many
CSVDRMDTPTTDTQYF | TGCAGCGTTGACAGGATGGACACTCCCACCACAGATACGCAGTATTTT | 16 | TRBJ2-3 | TRBV29-1 | NA | NA
CASNEVNNSPLHF | TGTGCCAGTAATGAGGTTAATAATTCACCCCTCCACTTT | 13 | TRBJ1-6 | TRBV19 | NA | many